A selection of T cell receptor beta chains follows, all from one sample in a study of T-cell reconstitution after alpha-beta-depleted transplantation in children. TCRdb independently ran MiXCR on the PCR reads; one entry per CDR3 protein. This table holds approximately 97,000 distinct CDR3 sequences, around 7.8% found once. This sample comprised PBMCs, obtained before TCRalphabeta/CD19-depleted stem cell transplant. The receptors stem from a boy under 10 years old with acute lymphoblastic leukemia, due to receive a stem cell transplant. Each CDR3 is given with its conserved first and last residue. The order of the fields is CDR3 protein, CDR3 DNA, D gene, J gene, clone size, V gene. The D gene is left open where the match is weak. Only part of the rows carry a size: once, few, many, or a class if the clone is expanded.

CASSPTTGAGSYEQYF	TGTGCCAGCAGCCCAACTACAGGGGCCGGCTCCTACGAGCAGTACTTC	TRBD1	TRBJ2-7	many	TRBV7-6
CASSEWVQGNEAFF	TGTGCCAGCAGTGAATGGGTCCAGGGGAATGAAGCTTTCTTT	-	TRBJ1-1	few	TRBV6-1
CASSLDRGAINEQFF	TGTGCCAGCAGTTTGGACCGGGGGGCCATCAATGAGCAGTTCTTC	-	TRBJ2-1	few	TRBV27
CASTWGGPDLGGSPLHF	TGTGCCAGCACCTGGGGGGGGCCTGATCTGGGGGGTTCACCCCTCCACTTT	-	TRBJ1-6	few	TRBV12-3/TRBV12-4
CSARDTLRTVYEQYF	TGCAGTGCTAGAGATACACTCCGGACGGTCTACGAGCAGTACTTC	-	TRBJ2-7	many	TRBV20-1
CASSLAGEGNTIYF	TGTGCCAGCAGCTTAGCAGGTGAAGGAAACACCATATATTTT	-	TRBJ1-3	many	TRBV7-2
CASSLAPTGLNTEAFF	TGCGCCAGCAGCTTAGCCCCTACAGGGTTAAACACTGAAGCTTTCTTT	-	TRBJ1-1	many	TRBV5-1
CATSGGPDTQYF	TGTGCCACTTCGGGGGGCCCAGATACGCAGTATTTT	-	TRBJ2-3	few	TRBV7-2
CASSLDNNYGYTF	TGTGCCAGCAGCTTGGACAACAACTATGGCTACACCTTC	-	TRBJ1-2	many	TRBV5-4
CASSLAYSPLHF	TGTGCCAGCAGTTTAGCGTACTCACCCCTCCACTTT	-	TRBJ1-6	-	TRBV12-3/TRBV12-4
CASSSGSGANVLTF	TGCGCCAGCAGCTCGGGGTCTGGGGCCAACGTCCTGACTTTC	-	TRBJ2-6	-	TRBV5-1
CASSLDGGGTEAFF	TGCGCCAGCAGCTTGGATGGGGGAGGCACTGAAGCTTTCTTT	-	TRBJ1-1	many	TRBV5-1
CASSGDGYTF	TGCGCCAGCAGTGGGGATGGCTACACCTTC	-	TRBJ1-2	many	TRBV4-1
CASRLAEIPFNEQFF	TGTGCCAGCAGACTAGCGGAGATCCCGTTCAATGAGCAGTTCTTC	TRBD2	TRBJ2-1	many	TRBV12-3/TRBV12-4
CASSLTGGWLTSSGANVLTF	TGCGCCAGCAGCTTGACAGGGGGATGGCTAACTAGCTCTGGGGCCAACGTCCTGACTTTC	TRBD1	TRBJ2-6	few	TRBV5-1
CSARPIAGGLYEQYF	TGCAGTGCTAGACCGATAGCGGGGGGCCTCTACGAGCAGTACTTC	TRBD2	TRBJ2-7	-	TRBV20-1
CAGARGGLYNEQFF	TGCGCCGGCGCCCGCGGGGGCCTCTACAATGAGCAGTTCTTC	-	TRBJ2-1	few	TRBV5-1
CSADPGTGVYGEQFF	TGCAGTGCTGACCCCGGGACAGGGGTTTACGGTGAGCAGTTCTTC	TRBD1	TRBJ2-1	-	TRBV20-1
CSAITGRSGYTF	TGCAGTGCTATAACAGGGCGGAGTGGCTACACCTTC	-	TRBJ1-2	few	TRBV20-1
CSVPAGTSPYEQYF	TGCAGCGTCCCAGCCGGGACTAGCCCCTACGAGCAGTACTTC	TRBD2	TRBJ2-7	many	TRBV29-1
CSARRGGGANHEQFF	TGCAGTGCTCGTCGTGGGGGAGGGGCCAATCATGAGCAGTTCTTC	TRBD2	TRBJ2-1	many	TRBV20-1
CSASSRLRYNEQFF	TGCAGTGCTAGCTCCAGGCTACGCTACAATGAGCAGTTCTTC	-	TRBJ2-1	-	TRBV20-1
CASSLAGAGGRNEQFF	TGCGCCAGCAGCTTGGCAGGGGCAGGGGGTCGCAATGAGCAGTTCTTC	TRBD1	TRBJ2-1	few	TRBV5-1